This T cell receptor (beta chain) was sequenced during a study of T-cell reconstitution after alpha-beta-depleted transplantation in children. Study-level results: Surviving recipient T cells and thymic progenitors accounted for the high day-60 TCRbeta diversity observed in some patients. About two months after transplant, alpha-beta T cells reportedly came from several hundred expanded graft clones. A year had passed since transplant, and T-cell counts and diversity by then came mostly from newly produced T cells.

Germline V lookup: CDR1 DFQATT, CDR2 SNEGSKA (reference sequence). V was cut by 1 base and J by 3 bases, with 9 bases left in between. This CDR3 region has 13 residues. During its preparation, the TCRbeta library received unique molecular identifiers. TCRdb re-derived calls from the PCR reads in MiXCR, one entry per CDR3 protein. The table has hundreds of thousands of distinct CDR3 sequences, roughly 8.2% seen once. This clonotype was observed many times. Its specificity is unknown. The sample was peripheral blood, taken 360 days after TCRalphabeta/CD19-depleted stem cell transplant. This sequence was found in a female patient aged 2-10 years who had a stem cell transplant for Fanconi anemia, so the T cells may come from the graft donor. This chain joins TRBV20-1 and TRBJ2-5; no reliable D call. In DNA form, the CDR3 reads TGCAGTGCTAGAGCCTGGGTGGAAGAGACCCAGTACTTC. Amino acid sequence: CSARAWVEETQYF.